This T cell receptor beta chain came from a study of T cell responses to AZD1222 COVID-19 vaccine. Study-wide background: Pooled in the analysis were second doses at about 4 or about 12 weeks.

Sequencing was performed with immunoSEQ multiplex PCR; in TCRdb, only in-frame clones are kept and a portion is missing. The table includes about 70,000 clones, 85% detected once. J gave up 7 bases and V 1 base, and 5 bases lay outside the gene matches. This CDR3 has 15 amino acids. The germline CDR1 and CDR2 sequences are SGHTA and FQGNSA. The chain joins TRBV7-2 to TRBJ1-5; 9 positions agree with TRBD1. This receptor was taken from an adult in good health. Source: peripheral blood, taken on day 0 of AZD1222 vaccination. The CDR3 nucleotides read TGTGCCAGCAGCTTAGGACAGGGGGTAGGGCAGCCCCAGCATTTT. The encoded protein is CASSLGQGVGQPQHF.